Below, 7 T cell receptor beta chains from the same sample are listed, as sequenced in a study of shared clonotypes between healthy human individuals. Some clones are missing from TCRdb's copy, which holds only in-frame ones; the method was immunoSEQ multiplex PCR. This table has about 2.1 million clones, about 93% appearing once. The naive CD8 fraction comprised CD45RO-negative cells positively selected for CCR7 and excluded terminally differentiated effector memory CD45RA+ cells. Sequencing used naive CD8+ T cells from PBMCs. Receptors were obtained from a man younger than 30 in good health. Some clones in this sample may be carry-over from other donors' samples.

The chain carries TRBV4-3 and TRBJ2-5; unclear D gene. Trimming stripped 1 base from V and 5 bases from J, with 14 bases between. CDR1 LGHNA and CDR2 YSLEER come from the germline V gene. This CDR3 contains 15 residues. In DNA form, the CDR3 reads TGCGCCAGCAGCCAAGGGGTAGCCAAAAGGGAGACCCAGTACTTC. Protein product: CASSQGVAKRETQYF.

The chain carries TRBV4-3 and TRBJ2-3; possible D gene TRBD2, 6 bases. Between the trimmed V and J ends, which lost 0 bases and 0 bases, there was a span of 10 bases. This CDR3 has 16 residues. CDR1 and CDR2 (germline): LGHNA, YSLEER. In DNA, the CDR3 is TGCGCCAGCAGCCAAGATAGCCTAGCGAGCACAGATACGCAGTATTTT. Its translation is CASSQDSLASTDTQYF.

The chain has TRBV7-9 and TRBJ2-5, with TRBD2 as a possible D gene (6 bases). Germline V gene data show CDR1 as SEHNR and CDR2 as FQNEAQ (reference sequence). Trimming left V 5 bases short and J 7 bases short, with 17 bases between. This CDR3 spans 14 amino acids. The DNA of the CDR3 is TGTGCCAGCAGCCCTAGCGTGGACCCAGGGACCCAGTACTTC. This sequence encodes CASSPSVDPGTQYF.

This sequence joins TRBV9 and TRBJ2-5; no clear D gene. CDR1 is SGDLS and CDR2 is YYNGEE in the germline V gene. The CDR3 spans 16 residues. V gave up 3 bases and J gave up 7 bases, with 22 bases separating them. The CDR3 DNA follows: TGTGCCAGCAGCGCTTTTAAGGCCCTAGGGCGCGGGACCCAGTACTTC. This translates into CASSAFKALGRGTQYF.

The chain is built from TRBV18 and TRBJ1-2; perhaps TRBD1 as D (6 bases). Deletions cut 0 bases from V and 6 bases from J, with 11 bases between. The CDR3 sequence is 14 residues long. The germline CDR1 and CDR2 sequences are KGHSH and LQKENI. DNA for the CDR3: TGTGCCAGCTCACCACCGGCAGGGGCGCATGGCTACACCTTC. Translating gives CASSPPAGAHGYTF.

This chain connects TRBV6-5 to TRBJ2-5; 7 positions match TRBD1. The germline V gene encodes CDR1 MNHEY and CDR2 SVGAGI. This CDR3 spans 15 amino acids. Trimming at V came to 5 bases and at J to 2 bases, leaving 8 bases not matched to a gene. The CDR3 here is CASSGRDSSQETQYF. CDR3 in DNA: TGTGCCAGCAGTGGCCGGGACAGCTCACAAGAGACCCAGTACTTC.

The V gene is TRBV28, the J gene TRBJ2-1; no clear D. Germline V gene sequence: CDR1 MDHEN, CDR2 SYDVKM. V dropped 4 bases and J dropped 10 bases, with 14 bases sitting between them. This CDR3 is built from 13 residues. As DNA, the CDR3 is TGTGCCAGCAGTTGGGTTCTGGATCAAGAGCAGTTCTTC. Its translation is CASSWVLDQEQFF.